What follows are 6 T cell receptor beta chains derived from one specimen sequenced in a study of neurological immune-mediated disorders. MiXCR, run by TCRdb on the 5' RACE reads, gives a single entry per CDR3 protein. In the table there are about 74,000 distinct CDR3 sequences, 4% to 6% of which are singletons. The material sequenced was PBMCs. The receptors come from a man in his late teens or twenties with multiple sclerosis.

This clonotype was seen a handful of times. CDR3 coding DNA: TGTGCCAGCAGTTTAGAAGCGGGGTACGAGCAGTACTTC. As protein: CASSLEAGYEQYF. The rearrangement joins TRBV12-3 or TRBV12-4 to TRBJ2-7, with 7 bases matching TRBD2. V was pared by 1 base and J by 4 bases, with 1 base of the junction left unmatched. This CDR3 comprises 13 residues.

This clonotype was counted many times. The chain uses TRBV11-2 and TRBJ1-1; D not certain. The CDR3 runs 15 residues. Between the trimmed V and J ends, which lost 1 base and 2 bases, there was a span of 11 bases. Germline-derived CDR1 and CDR2 are SGHAT and FQNNGV. The CDR3 DNA follows: TGTGCCAGCAGCTTAGTAAACCTGGATAACACTGAAGCTTTCTTT. This translates into CASSLVNLDNTEAFF.

This clonotype was recorded at least ten times. This chain connects TRBV20-1 to TRBJ1-1; D is possibly TRBD1 (5 bases). The CDR3 consists of 14 residues. Germline CDR1 reads DFQATT; CDR2 reads SNEGSKA (reference sequence). V lost 3 bases, J lost 3 bases, and 14 bases lay in between. The CDR3 loop reads CSARGLSGDTEAFF. The CDR3 bases are TGCAGTGCTAGGGGCCTTTCGGGGGACACTGAAGCTTTCTTT.

This clonotype was counted at least ten times. V gene TRBV7-2 combines with J gene TRBJ1-2, with D unclear. Trimming took off 7 bases at V and 0 bases at J, with 12 bases between the two ends. This CDR3 has 14 amino acids. The germline V gene encodes CDR1 SGHTA and CDR2 FQGNSA. This chain's CDR3 is CASTLSGSNYGYTF. The CDR3 coding sequence is TGTGCCAGCACCCTATCTGGATCTAACTATGGCTACACCTTC.

This clonotype was counted ten times or more. The gene calls are TRBV7-9 and TRBJ1-1; 8 bases map to TRBD1. Germline V gene sequence: CDR1 SEHNR, CDR2 FQNEAQ (reference sequence). The junction had 10 bases not matched to a gene; V was cut back by 5 bases and J by 5 bases. CDR3 length: 15 residues. The CDR3 here is CASSALLDRGTEAFF. As DNA, the CDR3 is TGTGCCAGCAGCGCTCTCCTTGACAGGGGAACTGAAGCTTTCTTT.

This clonotype was observed many times. J is TRBJ2-3 and V is TRBV5-8; TRBD1 matches 9 bases. The CDR3 loop spans 17 amino acids. V lost 0 bases and J lost 2; bases outside the gene matches: 7. Germline V gives CDR1 SGHTS, CDR2 YDEGEE. The CDR3: CASSLGTGGAPTDTQYF. Here the CDR3 DNA reads TGTGCCAGCAGCTTGGGAACAGGGGGCGCCCCCACAGATACGCAGTATTTT.